Below, 8 T cell receptor beta chains from the same sample are listed, as sequenced in a study of shared clonotypes between healthy human individuals (TCRdb year 2020). To prepare the library, the immunoSEQ multiplex PCR assay was applied. TCRdb mirrors the immuneACCESS table, restricted to in-frame sequences. Some clones are absent from its copies; in checked studies, under half trace to an unresolved V gene, and the reason for the others is unknown. Within this sample are 150,000 to 200,000 clones, with over 50% of them counted one time only. The ten largest clonotypes hold more than 9% of the sample. Sequencing was done on a sample of memory CD4+ T cells sorted from blood. In light of the paper, this sample's cell subset or site label describes: CD45RA-negative fraction. Source of these receptors: a man aged 25 to 40 in good health.

In this sample, this clone turned up a few times. This sequence joins TRBV19 and TRBJ1-2, with D possibly matching TRBD1 (6 bases). Trimming removed 3 bases from V and 3 bases from J, with 11 bases in between. The CDR3 covers 14 residues. Germline V gene data show CDR1 as LNHDA and CDR2 as SQIVND (reference sequence). The CDR3 is CASSIGTLDYGYTF. In nucleotides, the CDR3 is TGTGCCAGTAGTATCGGGACACTTGACTATGGCTACACCTTC. Full variable domain (remainder filled in from reference TRBV19 and TRBJ1-2): DGGITQSPKYLFRKEGQNVTLSCEQNLNHDAMYWYRQDPGQGLRLIYYSQIVNDFQKGDIAEGYSVSREKKESFPLTVTSAQKNPTAFYLCASSIGTLDYGYTFGSGTRLTVV.

This clone was seen once. The chain employs TRBV6-6 and TRBJ2-7; possibly TRBD1 for D (5 bases). The CDR3 length is 15 residues. Trimming left V 0 bases short and J 0 bases short, with 9 bases between. Germline-derived CDR1 and CDR2 are MNHNY and SVGAGI (reference sequence). The CDR3 loop is CASSYSQGLSYEQYF. The CDR3 DNA reads TGTGCCAGCAGTTACTCGCAGGGCCTCTCCTACGAGCAGTACTTC.

The gene calls are TRBV5-1 and TRBJ2-5; 8 bases are shared with TRBD2. CDR1 SGHRS and CDR2 YFSETQ come from the germline V gene. The V gene end was trimmed by 2 bases and the J gene end by 1 base; junction bases not matched to a gene: 7. The CDR3 is 16 residues long. CDR3 loop: CASSFGAAGVQETQYF. The CDR3 nucleotides are TGCGCCAGCAGCTTCGGGGCAGCGGGGGTCCAAGAGACCCAGTACTTC.

This clone was observed a handful of times. The chain employs TRBV7-9 and TRBJ1-2; 9 bases are shared with TRBD1. Germline V gene data show CDR1 as SEHNR and CDR2 as FQNEAQ (reference sequence). The CDR3 has 13 amino acids. The CDR3 loop reads CVSTGQGNYGYTF. In DNA, the CDR3 is TGTGTTAGCACGGGACAGGGAAACTATGGCTACACCTTC. The variable domain in full, with the rest retrieved from reference TRBV7-9 and TRBJ1-2, is DTGVSQNPRHKITKRGQNVTFRCDPISEHNRLYWYRQTLGQGPEFLTYFQNEAQLEKSRLLSDRFSAERPKGSFSTLEIQRTEQGDSAMYLCVSTGQGNYGYTFGSGTRLTVV.

The V gene is TRBV5-4, the J gene TRBJ1-1, with D possibly being TRBD1 (5 bases). Trimming stripped 0 bases from V and 8 bases from J, with 5 bases between. Germline V lookup: CDR1 SGHNT, CDR2 YYREEE (reference sequence). This CDR3 contains 11 residues. The CDR3 sequence is CASSLDREAFF. In nucleotides, the CDR3 is TGTGCCAGCAGCTTGGACAGGGAAGCTTTCTTT.

The sample holds a few counts of this clone. The CDR3, as DNA: TGTGCCAGCAGCCATTCAGGGTTGCAGCCCCAGCATTTT. It encodes CASSHSGLQPQHF. The genes are TRBV6-1 and TRBJ1-5; D perhaps matches TRBD1 (5 bases). CDR1 is MNHNS, CDR2 SASEGT, per germline. Trimming stripped 6 bases from V and 7 bases from J, with 13 bases between. The length of the CDR3 is 13 residues.

This clone was detected a few times. The V call is TRBV9, the J call TRBJ2-7; possible D gene TRBD2, 6 bases. The CDR3 has 14 amino acids. The germline CDR1 and CDR2 sequences are SGDLS and YYNGEE. The V and J ends lost 0 bases and 1 base respectively, with 8 bases between them. The CDR3 DNA reads TGTGCCAGCAGCGTAGGGGCGGGATCCTACGAGCAGTACTTC. Protein: CASSVGAGSYEQYF.

This clone was counted ten times or more. The genes are TRBV29-1 and TRBJ2-1, with no clear D. V lost 7 bases, J lost 8 bases, and 27 bases lay in between. This CDR3 is 16 amino acids long. CDR1 and CDR2 (germline): SQVTM, ANQGSEA. CDR3 sequence: CSGKMVAPHVLDEQFF. The CDR3 nucleotides are TGCAGCGGGAAGATGGTCGCGCCCCATGTATTAGATGAGCAGTTCTTC.